What follows are 17 T cell receptor beta chains derived from one specimen sequenced in a study of cytomegalovirus exposure and HLA in healthy donors. Data came from immunoSEQ multiplex PCR; TCRdb stores just in-frame clones and leaves some out. The table shows about 120,000 clones, with 70% to 90% occurring only once. The sequencing input was PBMCs. The receptors stem from a woman aged 18-29 years in good health and CMV-seronegative.

This clone was recorded a few times. V gene TRBV28 combines with J gene TRBJ1-1, with D uncertain. Looked up from germline, CDR1 is MDHEN and CDR2 is SYDVKM. V lost 3 bases to trimming and J lost 6 bases, with 11 bases between them. The CDR3 sequence is 13 residues long. The CDR3 coding sequence is TGTGCCAGCAGTTTGACGGGATCCCCTGAAGCTTTCTTT. The encoded protein is CASSLTGSPEAFF.

This sequence joins TRBV10-2 and TRBJ2-2; the match to TRBD2 covers 9 bases. Germline trimming cut 4 bases from V and 6 bases from J; bases unmatched to any gene: 3. In germline, CDR1 is WSHSY, CDR2 SAAADI. CDR3 size: 14 residues. Here the CDR3 reads CASSVLAGPGELFF. In DNA form, the CDR3 reads TGCGCCAGCAGTGTCCTAGCGGGGCCCGGGGAGCTGTTTTTT.

This clone was seen more than once but under ten times. The J gene is TRBJ1-2, the V gene TRBV5-4; D not resolved. Trimming cost V 4 bases and J 1 base, with 8 bases left between them. Per the germline V gene, CDR1 is SGHNT and CDR2 is YYREEE (reference sequence). The CDR3 has 13 residues. CDR3 coding DNA: TGTGCCAGCAGCGTGGGAGGTAACTATGGCTACACCTTC. Translation gives CASSVGGNYGYTF.

The chain employs TRBV4-1 and TRBJ2-2, with TRBD2 matching over 9 bases. Germline CDR1 is MGHRA and CDR2 is YSYEKL. Trimming at V came to 1 base and at J to 7 bases, leaving 4 bases not matched to a gene. CDR3 length: 15 amino acids. CDR3 nucleotides: TGCGCCAGCAGCCAAGGCGGGGGGGACTACGGGGAGCTGTTTTTT. Translation: CASSQGGGDYGELFF.

The count of this clone is one. The chain recombines TRBV19 with TRBJ2-1; D perhaps matches TRBD2 (5 bases). V lost 0 bases, J lost 0 bases, and 9 bases lay in between. The CDR3 runs 16 residues. CDR1 is LNHDA, CDR2 SQIVND, per germline (reference sequence). The CDR3 DNA reads TGTGCCAGTAGTATAGACCGTCGGGGCTCCTACAATGAGCAGTTCTTC. Protein sequence: CASSIDRRGSYNEQFF. Using reference TRBV19 and TRBJ2-1 for the parts outside the CDR3, the full variable domain is DGGITQSPKYLFRKEGQNVTLSCEQNLNHDAMYWYRQDPGQGLRLIYYSQIVNDFQKGDIAEGYSVSREKKESFPLTVTSAQKNPTAFYLCASSIDRRGSYNEQFFGPGTRLTVL.

In this sample, this clone turned up once. The chain carries TRBV6-6 and TRBJ2-7; 8 bases line up with TRBD1. The CDR3 is 13 amino acids. CDR1 is MNHNY and CDR2 is SVGAGI in the germline V gene (reference sequence). In DNA form, the CDR3 reads TGTGCATGCTCCGGACAGGGTTCCCACGAGCAGTACTTC. The encoded protein is CACSGQGSHEQYF.

The chain has TRBV10-3 and TRBJ1-3; 7 bases match TRBD1. Germline values: CDR1 ENHRY, CDR2 SYGVKD. J lost 5 bases, V lost 2 bases, and 9 bases had no gene match. The CDR3 extends over 16 amino acids. The CDR3 protein is CAISETGTAHRNTIYF. CDR3 DNA: TGTGCCATCAGTGAGACCGGGACAGCTCATAGAAACACCATATATTTT.

This CDR3 is CSVKIRRHQRPNSYEQYF. The CDR3 DNA reads as TGCAGCGTCAAGATCAGACGACATCAACGGCCAAACTCCTACGAGCAGTACTTC. This chain joins TRBV29-1 and TRBJ2-7; D gene uncertain. V lost 6 bases and J lost 0, with 27 bases in between. Germline assignment: CDR1 SQVTM and CDR2 ANQGSEA. The CDR3 totals 18 residues.

This clone appeared once. The V and J genes are TRBV7-9 and TRBJ1-1; 8 nucleotides match TRBD1. With 5 bases clipped from V and 2 bases from J, the junction kept 16 bases outside the gene matches. The CDR3 runs 18 residues. CDR1 and CDR2 (germline): SEHNR, FQNEAQ (reference sequence). This CDR3 reads CASSPPRVGQGQNTEAFF. The CDR3, as DNA: TGTGCCAGCAGCCCCCCGAGGGTAGGACAGGGCCAAAACACTGAAGCTTTCTTT.

The chain employs TRBV28 and TRBJ2-7; 13 bases are shared with TRBD2. Losses at the gene ends were 4 bases for V and 5 bases for J; bases not matched to a gene: 5. This CDR3 has 15 amino acids. The germline V gene has CDR1 MDHEN and CDR2 SYDVKM. The chain's CDR3 is CASSSAGLAGHEQYF. The CDR3 DNA is TGTGCCAGCAGTTCAGCGGGACTAGCGGGACACGAGCAGTACTTC.

The V gene is TRBV4-3, the J gene TRBJ2-5; TRBD2 agrees at 7 bases. V shed 1 base and J 3 bases; nucleotides not matched to a gene: 8. The germline V gene encodes CDR1 LGHNA and CDR2 YSLEER. This CDR3 is built from 16 residues. CDR3 in amino acids: CASSQGRRRGKETQYF. CDR3 in DNA: TGCGCCAGCAGCCAAGGCCGACGGCGGGGGAAAGAGACCCAGTACTTC.

V and J are TRBV6-1 and TRBJ2-5; maybe TRBD2 (5 bases). Per the germline V gene, CDR1 is MNHNS and CDR2 is SASEGT. V shed 5 bases and J shed 4 bases, with 8 bases lying between them. The CDR3 sequence is 12 residues long. Written as DNA, the CDR3 is TGTGCCAGCAGTCGGGGTGGAGAGACCCAGTACTTC. It yields the protein CASSRGGETQYF.

This clone appeared a single time. The V gene is TRBV5-1, the J gene TRBJ2-7, with D possibly being TRBD1 (6 bases). With 0 bases removed from V and 3 bases from J, the gap between germline ends came to 16 bases. Germline V CDR1 and CDR2: SGHRS, YFSETQ. CDR3 length equals 16 residues. CDR3 loop: CASSLGAGRGSYEQYF. For the CDR3, the DNA is TGCGCCAGCAGCTTGGGCGCGGGCAGGGGCAGCTACGAGCAGTACTTC. The whole variable domain, remainder taken from reference TRBV5-1 and TRBJ2-7, is KAGVTQTPRYLIKTRGQQVTLSCSPISGHRSVSWYQQTPGQGLQFLFEYFSETQRNKGNFPGRFSGRQFSNSRSEMNVSTLELGDSALYLCASSLGAGRGSYEQYFGPGTRLTVT.

V is TRBV6-6 and J is TRBJ2-7; 9 positions match TRBD2. The CDR3 contains 14 residues. Germline-derived CDR1 and CDR2 are MNHNY and SVGAGI (reference sequence). The J segment lost 3 bases and the V segment lost 6 bases, leaving 6 bases of the junction unmatched. The CDR3 loop reads CASRKTSGLYEQYF. The CDR3 coding sequence is TGTGCCAGCAGGAAGACTAGCGGTCTCTACGAGCAGTACTTC.

The rearrangement links TRBV11-2 to TRBJ1-1; tentative D call: TRBD1 (6 bases). The CDR3 runs 17 residues. The ends were cut back, 2 bases at V and 10 bases at J, with 26 bases in the middle. CDR1 and CDR2 (germline): SGHAT, FQNNGV. CDR3 in DNA: TGTGCCAGCAGCTTACCGACAATTTTAGCCAAGGGGGTAGGAGCTTTCTTT. Translation gives CASSLPTILAKGVGAFF.

The V call is TRBV27, the J call TRBJ1-1; the match to TRBD1 covers 7 bases. Germline V lookup: CDR1 MNHEY, CDR2 SMNVEV (reference sequence). CDR3 length: 14 amino acids. Trimming removed 6 bases from V and 1 base from J; junction bases left unmatched: 5. The CDR3 here is CASRGGQPNTEAFF. The CDR3 nucleotides are TGTGCCAGCAGGGGGGGACAGCCGAACACTGAAGCTTTCTTT.

The chain is built from TRBV11-1 and TRBJ2-1, with 7 bases matching TRBD1. CDR1 is SGHAT and CDR2 is FQDESV in the germline V gene (reference sequence). The CDR3 runs to 16 residues. J gave up 8 bases and V 0 bases, and 10 bases lay outside the gene matches. The CDR3 bases are TGTGCCAGCAGCTTAGCAGCCGGGACAGTCTTATATGAGCAGTTCTTC. Protein sequence: CASSLAAGTVLYEQFF. The full variable domain, its missing parts supplied by reference TRBV11-1 and TRBJ2-1, is EAEVAQSPRYKITEKSQAVAFWCDPISGHATLYWYRQILGQGPELLVQFQDESVVDDSQLPKDRFSAERLKGVDSTLKIQPAELGDSAMYLCASSLAAGTVLYEQFFGPGTRLTVL.